This T cell receptor beta chain appears in the sequencing data of a study of blood T cell repertoires in COVID-19. The wider study: Specimens from acute and convalescent COVID-19 originated in the United States, Italy and Spain.

Everyone who took part was about 18 to 90 years old, and they came from about two dozen US areas. Membership in each cohort depended on participant-reported clinical history. CDR1 SGHDT and CDR2 YYEEEE come from the germline V gene. Trimming left V 2 bases short and J 3 bases short, with 14 bases between. The CDR3 has 16 residues. How the authors handled the data: Estimation of nucleated cell counts relied on the amplification of reference gene primers. Produced via immunoSEQ multiplex PCR; TCRdb's table is partial and in-frame only. V and J calls and clone size come straight from that table; D and trimming were deduced from the DNA. The sample has under 200,000 clones, over 70% seen once; the top ten hold roughly 4%.

The chain joins TRBV5-6 to TRBJ2-2; D is perhaps TRBD1 (6 bases). This receptor was obtained from a woman aged 50 to 65 in a cohort exposed to, infected with or recovered from COVID-19 (not recorded which). The material sequenced was PBMCs or T cells enriched from blood (not recorded which). The CDR3 coding sequence is TGTGCCAGCAGCTTCCGGAACAGGGACCACACCGGGGAGCTGTTTTTT. Translation gives CASSFRNRDHTGELFF.